This record concerns one T cell receptor beta chain sequence. The sample belongs to a study of blood T cell repertoires in COVID-19. Study summary: PBMCs, B-cell-depleted T cells, or T cells were the source of the cDNA or gDNA that made up the material.

Some clones are missing from TCRdb's copy, which holds only in-frame ones; the method was immunoSEQ multiplex PCR. The sample lists approximately 300,000 clones; approximately 84% were seen once. From germline, CDR1 is ENHRY and CDR2 SYGVKD. The CDR3 spans 16 residues. The ends lost 6 bases at V and 1 base at J; junction bases unmatched: 7. The sequence derives from a woman younger than 30 who had recovered from COVID-19. The rearrangement joins TRBV10-3 to TRBJ2-2; 8 bases are a match to TRBD1. Sequenced sample: PBMCs or T cells enriched from blood (not recorded which). The CDR3 DNA reads TGTGCCATCAGGAGCCAGGGGGCAGTGAACACCGGGGAGCTGTTTTTT. Translated, it gives CAIRSQGAVNTGELFF.